This passage covers 18 T cell receptor beta chains from one sample sequenced in a study of blood T cell repertoires in COVID-19. TCRdb's table, derived via immunoSEQ multiplex PCR, lists solely in-frame clones and lacks some. The sample holds roughly 500,000 clones; 75% to 90% are singletons and the top ten take roughly 0.84%. The material sequenced was peripheral blood. Receptors were obtained from a man younger than 35 with COVID-19, enrolled during active disease.

The DNA for the CDR3 is TGCGCCAGCAGTGAGACGGCAGATACGCAGTATTTT. This gives the protein CASSETADTQYF. J is TRBJ2-3 and V is TRBV10-2; D remains unclear. The V end lost 2 bases, the J end lost 4 bases, and 4 bases lay between the germline ends. CDR1 WSHSY and CDR2 SAAADI come from the germline V gene. The CDR3 is made up of 12 amino acids.

V usage is TRBV6-5 and J usage is TRBJ2-7; D possibly corresponds to TRBD2 (5 bases). Germline V CDR1 and CDR2: MNHEY, SVGAGI. The length of the CDR3 is 13 residues. Between the trimmed V and J ends, which lost 4 bases and 2 bases, there was a span of 9 bases. The CDR3 sequence is CASSSAGPYEQYF. The CDR3 region has the DNA TGTGCCAGCAGTTCGGCGGGTCCCTACGAGCAGTACTTC.

This chain links TRBV6-5 with TRBJ1-2; no firm D call. The CDR3 sequence is 13 residues long. V was pared by 0 bases and J by 7 bases, with 9 bases between. Germline V gene sequence: CDR1 MNHEY, CDR2 SVGAGI. In nucleotides, the CDR3 is TGTGCCAGCAGTTACTCGCGACTCTCTGGCTACACCTTC. Amino acids: CASSYSRLSGYTF.

The chain employs TRBV15 and TRBJ1-2; D gene ambiguous. Trimming took 0 bases from V and 8 from J, leaving 7 bases between them. The germline V gene encodes CDR1 LNHNV and CDR2 YYDKDF (reference sequence). The CDR3 runs 12 residues. The CDR3 protein is CATSRDHMGYTF. CDR3 bases: TGTGCCACCAGCAGAGATCACATGGGCTACACCTTC. Full variable domain (missing parts from reference TRBV15 and TRBJ1-2): DAMVIQNPRYQVTQFGKPVTLSCSQTLNHNVMYWYQQKSSQAPKLLFHYYDKDFNNEADTPDNFQSRRPNTSFCFLDIRSPGLGDTAMYLCATSRDHMGYTFGSGTRLTVV.

The chain recombines TRBV27 with TRBJ2-3; D not certain. V lost 4 bases and J 4 bases, leaving 3 bases between the germline ends. Germline loops: CDR1 MNHEY, CDR2 SMNVEV (reference sequence). The CDR3 has 11 amino acids. The CDR3 protein is CASSSADTQYF. The CDR3 region has the DNA TGTGCCAGCAGTTCCGCAGATACGCAGTATTTT.

The chain is built from TRBV7-9 and TRBJ2-5; 10 positions agree with TRBD2. The CDR3 length is 15 residues. The J segment lost 1 base and the V segment lost 6 bases, leaving 5 bases of the junction unmatched. CDR1 SEHNR and CDR2 FQNEAQ come from the germline V gene (reference sequence). DNA of the CDR3: TGTGCCAGCAGTTCGGGACTAGCGAGCCAAGAGACCCAGTACTTC. This translates into CASSSGLASQETQYF.

This clone has more than one count but fewer than ten. This rearrangement joins TRBV19 to TRBJ1-2, with D tentatively TRBD1 (5 bases). Germline loops: CDR1 LNHDA, CDR2 SQIVND (reference sequence). V was pared by 5 bases and J by 8 bases, with 18 bases between. The CDR3 consists of 14 residues. CDR3 region: CASSLSLEGSGYTF. As DNA, the CDR3 is TGTGCCAGTAGTTTATCGTTGGAGGGGTCGGGCTACACCTTC.

This chain links TRBV19 with TRBJ1-2; TRBD1 aligns across 9 bases. There are 14 residues in the CDR3. V lost 5 bases and J lost 4; bases outside the gene matches: 5. The germline CDR1 and CDR2 sequences are LNHDA and SQIVND (reference sequence). The CDR3 coding sequence is TGTGCCAGTAGTCCGGACAGGGGAATCTATGGCTACACCTTC. Amino acids: CASSPDRGIYGYTF.

This sequence joins TRBV27 and TRBJ2-4, with 7 bases matching TRBD1. Germline trimming cut 11 bases from V and 2 bases from J; bases unmatched to any gene: 9. This CDR3 comprises 14 residues. Per the germline V gene, CDR1 is MNHEY and CDR2 is SMNVEV (reference sequence). The DNA of the CDR3 is TGTGCCGGCCGAGGGGGCAGGCCCAAAAACATTCAGTACTTC. This gives the protein CAGRGGRPKNIQYF.

The chain employs TRBV7-9 and TRBJ1-1, with D maybe TRBD1 (5 bases). The CDR3 runs 13 residues. V was shortened by 5 bases and J by 8 bases, with 15 bases between the two germline ends. Germline-derived CDR1 and CDR2 are SEHNR and FQNEAQ (reference sequence). The CDR3 sequence is CASSTRRQSEAFF. In DNA form, the CDR3 reads TGTGCCAGCAGCACCAGACGACAGTCAGAAGCTTTCTTT.

This clone was seen a handful of times. The chain has TRBV6-6 and TRBJ2-7; TRBD2 is a possible D gene (7 bases). Germline-derived CDR1 and CDR2 are MNHNY and SVGAGI (reference sequence). This CDR3 has 13 residues. With 11 bases removed from V and 3 bases from J, the gap between germline ends came to 17 bases. CDR3 nucleotide sequence: TGTGCCTCCGCTCTGGGAGGGGGCTACGAGCAGTACTTC. The encoded protein is CASALGGGYEQYF.

The chain employs TRBV5-6 and TRBJ2-2; D gene unclear. Germline loops: CDR1 SGHDT, CDR2 YYEEEE. V was cut by 0 bases and J by 1 base, with 16 bases left in between. The CDR3 loop spans 18 amino acids. CDR3 sequence reads: CASSLDWHDSRNTGELFF. For the CDR3, the DNA is TGTGCCAGCAGCTTGGATTGGCACGACTCCAGGAACACCGGGGAGCTGTTTTTT.

The genes are TRBV3-1 (or the pseudogene TRBV3-2) and TRBJ2-1; 7 nucleotides line up with TRBD2. This CDR3 region has 17 residues. From germline, CDR1 is LGHDT and CDR2 YNNKEL (reference sequence). The V gene end was trimmed by 3 bases and the J gene end by 0 bases; junction bases not matched to a gene: 8. The CDR3 DNA sequence: TGTGCCAGCAGCCAGGCCTGGGGGGGTTCCTCCTACAATGAGCAGTTCTTC. It translates to CASSQAWGGSSYNEQFF.

This clone was detected only once. The chain uses TRBV6-5 and TRBJ1-6; 8 bases align to TRBD1. CDR3 length equals 14 residues. Trimming cost V 2 bases and J 9 bases; bases outside gene matches: 3. Germline V lookup: CDR1 MNHEY, CDR2 SVGAGI. CDR3 sequence (DNA): TGTGCCAGCAGTTACAGACAGGGGACTTCACCCCTCCACTTT. Translation: CASSYRQGTSPLHF.

V usage is TRBV11-2 and J usage is TRBJ2-7; 8 bases align to TRBD1. Germline trimming cut 5 bases from V and 1 base from J; bases unmatched to any gene: 4. Germline CDR1 reads SGHAT; CDR2 reads FQNNGV. The CDR3 is made up of 14 amino acids. The CDR3 protein is CASSTDRGSYEQYF. The CDR3 bases are TGTGCCAGCAGCACCGACAGGGGATCCTACGAGCAGTACTTC.

The chain combines TRBV6-5 with TRBJ2-1; 13 nucleotides line up with TRBD2. Per the germline V gene, CDR1 is MNHEY and CDR2 is SVGAGI. The CDR3 spans 15 residues. J lost 9 bases, V lost 6 bases, and 8 bases had no gene match. Here the CDR3 DNA reads TGTGCCAGCAGCCAACTAGCGGGAGGGCCTGTTGAGCAGTTCTTC. Protein sequence: CASSQLAGGPVEQFF.

With regard to this clone: A read error may produce the germline difference seen at one junction end. This chain connects TRBV19 to TRBJ2-7; 8 bases align to TRBD1. Per the germline V gene, CDR1 is LNHDA and CDR2 is SQIVND (reference sequence). The CDR3 covers 12 residues. CDR3 region: CASSIDRGEQYF. As DNA, the CDR3 is TGTGCCAGTAGCATAGACAGGGGCGAGCAGTACTTC.

The chain couples TRBV24-1 to TRBJ1-2; the D gene is possibly TRBD1 (5 bases). The CDR3 runs to 12 residues. V was shortened by 5 bases and J by 7 bases, with 10 bases between the two germline ends. The germline CDR1 and CDR2 sequences are KGHDR and SFDVKD. The CDR3 region is CATSGQGGGYTF. The DNA for the CDR3 is TGTGCCACCAGTGGTCAGGGTGGTGGCTACACCTTC.